This is a list of T cell receptor beta chains from one sample in a study of blood T cell repertoires in COVID-19. The protocol was immunoSEQ multiplex PCR, while the TCRdb copy is restricted to in-frame clones and leaves out a portion. The table has around 100,000 clones, around four fifths seen once. The sequencing sample was made of peripheral blood. The receptors here all came from an older woman with acute or convalescent COVID-19. Each CDR3 is given with its conserved first and last residue. The D gene is left open where the match is weak. Expanded clones are given a class, and other clones once, few, many or no size at all.

clone size	J gene	V gene	D gene	CDR3 protein	CDR3 DNA
NA	TRBJ1-4	TRBV5-6	TRBD1	CASSFSGGNEKLFF	TGTGCCAGCAGCTTCTCAGGGGGCAATGAAAAACTGTTTTTT
few	TRBJ1-1	TRBV28	TRBD1	CASSPGQGQGNTEAFF	TGTGCCAGCAGTCCCGGACAGGGCCAAGGGAACACTGAAGCTTTCTTT
NA	TRBJ2-7	TRBV6-5	NA	CASWAGAYEQYF	TGTGCCAGCTGGGCAGGGGCGTACGAGCAGTACTTC
NA	TRBJ1-1	TRBV5-6	TRBD1	CASSLVVPGGIQPEAFF	TGTGCCAGCAGCTTGGTTGTGCCAGGGGGAATCCAACCTGAAGCTTTCTTT
NA	TRBJ2-7	TRBV6-5	NA	CASRYDRYYEQYF	TGTGCCAGCAGGTATGACAGATACTACGAGCAGTACTTC
once	TRBJ2-1	TRBV30	TRBD2	CAWSVLLAGAGSYNEQFF	TGTGCCTGGAGTGTACTACTAGCGGGGGCCGGCTCCTACAATGAGCAGTTCTTC
NA	TRBJ1-1	TRBV6-1	TRBD1	CASSEPGQPNTEAFF	TGTGCCAGCAGTGAGCCGGGACAGCCGAACACTGAAGCTTTCTTT
NA	TRBJ1-1	TRBV6-2/TRBV6-3	TRBD1	CASSYRTGGVTFF	TGTGCCAGCAGTTACCGGACAGGGGGCGTAACTTTCTTT
NA	TRBJ2-3	TRBV5-8	TRBD2	CASSKGLAGNTDTQYF	TGTGCCAGCAGCAAAGGACTAGCGGGGAACACAGATACGCAGTATTTT
NA	TRBJ1-4	TRBV27	NA	CASSLWGVGEKLFF	TGTGCCAGCAGTTTATGGGGGGTCGGTGAAAAACTGTTTTTT
NA	TRBJ2-4	TRBV7-2	NA	CASSLGLRNIQYF	TGTGCCAGCAGCTTAGGCTTGAGGAACATTCAGTACTTC
NA	TRBJ1-5	TRBV30	TRBD1	CAWRDGTGQNQPQHF	TGTGCCTGGAGGGACGGGACAGGCCAAAATCAGCCCCAGCATTTT